This T cell receptor beta chain was captured in a study of blood T cells in healthy people across ages. The germline V gene has CDR1 MNHEY and CDR2 SVGAGI. CDR3 length equals 15 residues. V trimming: 6 bases; J trimming: 7 bases; junction bases outside the gene matches: 8. This clonotype has only a few counts. The second PCR ran roughly 6 to 11 cycles with a sample-barcoded 5' primer and J-beta primers. TCRdb analysed the 5' RACE reads with MiXCR anew, one entry per CDR3 protein. The data contain over a million distinct CDR3 sequences, under 55% of them singletons. The rearrangement links TRBV6-5 to TRBJ2-1; 11 bases line up with TRBD2. The sequence was collected from a woman aged 18-30 years in good health. The sequenced sample was blood. This chain's CDR3 is CASRDSGGATNEQFF. CDR3 nucleotide sequence: TGTGCCAGCAGGGATAGCGGGGGGGCTACAAATGAGCAGTTCTTC.